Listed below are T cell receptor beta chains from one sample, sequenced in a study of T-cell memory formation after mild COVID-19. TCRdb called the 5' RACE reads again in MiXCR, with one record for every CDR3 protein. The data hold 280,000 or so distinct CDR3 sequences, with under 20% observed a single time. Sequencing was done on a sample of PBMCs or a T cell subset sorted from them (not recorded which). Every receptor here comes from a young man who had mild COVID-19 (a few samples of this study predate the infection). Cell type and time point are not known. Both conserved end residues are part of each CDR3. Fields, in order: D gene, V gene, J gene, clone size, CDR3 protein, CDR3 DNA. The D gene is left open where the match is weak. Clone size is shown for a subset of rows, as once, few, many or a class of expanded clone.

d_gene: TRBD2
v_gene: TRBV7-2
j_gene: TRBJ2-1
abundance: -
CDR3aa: CASSSQTSGGDEQFF
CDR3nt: TGTGCCAGCAGCTCCCAGACTAGCGGGGGCGATGAGCAGTTCTTC

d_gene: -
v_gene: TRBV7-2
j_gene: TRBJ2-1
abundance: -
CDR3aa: CASTFGNEQFF
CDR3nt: TGTGCCAGCACCTTTGGGAATGAGCAGTTCTTC

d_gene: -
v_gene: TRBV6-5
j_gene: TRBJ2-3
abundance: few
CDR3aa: CASSYSGLTGTQYF
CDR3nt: TGTGCCAGCAGTTACTCAGGTCTCACCGGTACGCAGTATTTT

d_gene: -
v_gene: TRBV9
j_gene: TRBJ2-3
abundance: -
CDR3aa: CASSVGARSTDTQYF
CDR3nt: TGTGCCAGCAGCGTAGGCGCTCGGAGCACAGATACGCAGTATTTT

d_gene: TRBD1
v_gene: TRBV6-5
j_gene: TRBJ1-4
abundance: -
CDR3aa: CASGRRAGGVSSNEKLFF
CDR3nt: TGTGCCAGCGGTCGGAGGGCAGGGGGAGTCAGCAGCAATGAAAAACTGTTTTTT

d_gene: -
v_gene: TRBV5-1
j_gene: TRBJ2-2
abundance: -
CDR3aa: CASRGLQNTGELFF
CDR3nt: TGCGCCAGCAGAGGGCTACAGAACACCGGGGAGCTGTTTTTT

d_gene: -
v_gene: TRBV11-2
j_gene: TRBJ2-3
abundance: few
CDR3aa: CASSLVVGGLTDTQYF
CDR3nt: TGTGCCAGCAGCTTAGTGGTGGGGGGCCTGACAGATACGCAGTATTTT

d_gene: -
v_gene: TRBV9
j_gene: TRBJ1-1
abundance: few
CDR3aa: CASSPYVSTEAFF
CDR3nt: TGTGCCAGCAGCCCATATGTGTCCACTGAAGCTTTCTTT

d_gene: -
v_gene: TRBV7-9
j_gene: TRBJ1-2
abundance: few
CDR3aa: CASRIQGNNYGYTF
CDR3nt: TGTGCCAGCAGGATCCAGGGCAATAACTATGGCTACACCTTC

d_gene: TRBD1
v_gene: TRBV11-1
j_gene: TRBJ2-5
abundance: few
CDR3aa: CASNPGQTETQYF
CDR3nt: TGTGCCAGCAACCCGGGACAGACGGAGACCCAGTACTTC

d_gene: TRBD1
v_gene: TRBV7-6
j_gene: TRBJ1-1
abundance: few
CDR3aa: CASSGETGTEAFF
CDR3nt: TGTGCCAGCAGCGGAGAGACAGGGACTGAAGCTTTCTTT

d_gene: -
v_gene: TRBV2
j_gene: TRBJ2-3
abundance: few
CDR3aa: CASSEAHSLTDTQYF
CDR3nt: TGTGCCAGCAGTGAAGCCCACAGTCTCACAGATACGCAGTATTTT

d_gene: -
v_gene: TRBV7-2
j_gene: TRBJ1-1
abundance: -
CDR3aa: CASSLLALNTEAFF
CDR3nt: TGTGCCAGCAGCTTACTAGCTCTGAACACTGAAGCTTTCTTT

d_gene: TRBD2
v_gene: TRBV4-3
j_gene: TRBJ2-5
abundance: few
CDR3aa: CASSQERSSGATQETQYF
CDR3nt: TGCGCCAGCAGCCAAGAGAGGTCTAGCGGGGCTACCCAAGAGACCCAGTACTTC

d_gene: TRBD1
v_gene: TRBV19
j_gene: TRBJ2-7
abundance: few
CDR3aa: CASSLTGETYEQYF
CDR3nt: TGTGCCAGTAGCCTGACAGGGGAGACCTACGAGCAGTACTTC

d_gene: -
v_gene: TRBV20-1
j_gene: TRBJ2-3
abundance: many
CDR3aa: CSAGGPGTDTQYF
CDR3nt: TGCAGTGCTGGGGGACCGGGGACAGATACGCAGTATTTT

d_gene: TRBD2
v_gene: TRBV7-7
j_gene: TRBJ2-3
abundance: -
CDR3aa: CASSLPPGLAGYTDTQYF
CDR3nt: TGTGCTAGCAGCTTACCCCCCGGACTAGCGGGATACACAGATACGCAGTATTTT

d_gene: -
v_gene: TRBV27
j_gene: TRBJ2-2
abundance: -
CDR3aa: CASSTSLTNTGELFF
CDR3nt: TGTGCCAGCAGCACAAGTCTTACGAACACCGGGGAGCTGTTTTTT

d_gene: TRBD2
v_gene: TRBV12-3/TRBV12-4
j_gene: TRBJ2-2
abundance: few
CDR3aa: CASRSGTRGILNTGELFF
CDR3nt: TGTGCCAGCAGATCCGGGACTAGAGGAATCTTGAACACCGGGGAGCTGTTTTTT

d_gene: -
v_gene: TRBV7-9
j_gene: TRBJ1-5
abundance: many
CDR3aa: CASSLGGQPQHF
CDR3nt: TGTGCCAGCAGTTTAGGGGGTCAGCCCCAGCATTTT

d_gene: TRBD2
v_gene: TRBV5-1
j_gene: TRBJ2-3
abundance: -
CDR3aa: CASSSGLAGAHTDTQYF
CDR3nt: TGCGCCAGCAGCTCGGGACTAGCGGGGGCCCACACAGATACGCAGTATTTT

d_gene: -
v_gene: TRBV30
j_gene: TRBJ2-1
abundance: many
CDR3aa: CAWSFLAPGDSHEQFF
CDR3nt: TGTGCCTGGAGTTTCCTAGCCCCGGGGGATTCTCATGAGCAGTTCTTC

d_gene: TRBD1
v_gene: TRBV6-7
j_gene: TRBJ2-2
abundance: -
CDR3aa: CASSLPGTGEQELFF
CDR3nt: TGTGCCAGCAGCCTACCCGGGACAGGGGAGCAGGAGCTGTTTTTT

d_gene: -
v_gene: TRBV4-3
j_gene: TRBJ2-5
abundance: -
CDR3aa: CASSQGWGGKETQYF
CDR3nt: TGCGCCAGCAGCCAAGGTTGGGGCGGAAAAGAGACCCAGTACTTC

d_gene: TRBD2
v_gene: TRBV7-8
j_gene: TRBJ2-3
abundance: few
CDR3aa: CASSLVGGAGSTDTQYF
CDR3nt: TGTGCCAGCAGCTTAGTCGGGGGAGCGGGGAGCACAGATACGCAGTATTTT

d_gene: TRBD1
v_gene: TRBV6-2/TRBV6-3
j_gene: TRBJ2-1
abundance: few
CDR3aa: CASSYQALRGYRALGEQFF
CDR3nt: TGTGCCAGCAGTTACCAAGCTCTCAGGGGGTACAGGGCGTTGGGTGAGCAGTTCTTC

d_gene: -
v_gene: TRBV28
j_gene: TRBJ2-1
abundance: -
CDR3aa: CASTRRGTSSYNEQFF
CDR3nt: TGTGCCAGCACCCGCAGGGGGACTAGCTCCTACAATGAGCAGTTCTTC

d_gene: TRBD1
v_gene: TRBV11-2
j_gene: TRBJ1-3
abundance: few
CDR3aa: CASSWTGLGGNTIYF
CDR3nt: TGTGCCAGCAGCTGGACAGGGCTTGGTGGAAACACCATATATTTT

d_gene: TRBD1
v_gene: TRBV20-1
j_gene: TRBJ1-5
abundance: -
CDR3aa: CSAAQGASSNQPQHF
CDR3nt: TGCAGTGCTGCACAGGGGGCATCAAGCAATCAGCCCCAGCATTTT

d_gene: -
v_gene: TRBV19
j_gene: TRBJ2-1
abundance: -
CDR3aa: CASNTGLPLNEQFF
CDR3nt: TGTGCCAGCAACACAGGGCTCCCTTTAAATGAGCAGTTCTTC

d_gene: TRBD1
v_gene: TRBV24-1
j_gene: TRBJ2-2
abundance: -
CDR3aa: CATLEETGGGGELFF
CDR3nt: TGTGCCACCCTAGAGGAGACAGGGGGCGGCGGGGAGCTGTTTTTT

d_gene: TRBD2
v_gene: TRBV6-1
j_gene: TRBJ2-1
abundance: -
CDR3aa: CASSTLGGRYNEQFF
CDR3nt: TGTGCCAGCAGTACCTTGGGGGGGAGGTACAATGAGCAGTTCTTC

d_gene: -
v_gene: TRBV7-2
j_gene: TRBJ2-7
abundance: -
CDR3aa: CASSRSGDNSYEQYF
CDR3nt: TGTGCCAGCAGCCGATCGGGGGACAACTCCTACGAGCAGTACTTC

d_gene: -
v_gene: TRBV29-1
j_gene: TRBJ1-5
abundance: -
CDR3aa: CSVGAGLNQPQHF
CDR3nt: TGCAGCGTTGGGGCGGGCCTTAATCAGCCCCAGCATTTT

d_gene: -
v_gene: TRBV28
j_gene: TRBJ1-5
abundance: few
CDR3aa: CASRMGGVQPQHF
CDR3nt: TGTGCCAGCAGGATGGGGGGAGTCCAGCCCCAGCATTTT

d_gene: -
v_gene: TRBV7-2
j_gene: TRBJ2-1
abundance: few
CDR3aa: CASSFESIGVMNEQFF
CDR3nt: TGTGCCAGCAGCTTTGAGTCCATCGGGGTAATGAATGAGCAGTTCTTC

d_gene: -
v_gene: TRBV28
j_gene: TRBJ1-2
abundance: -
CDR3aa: CASTRLGGYTF
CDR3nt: TGTGCCAGCACCAGGCTAGGGGGCTACACCTTC

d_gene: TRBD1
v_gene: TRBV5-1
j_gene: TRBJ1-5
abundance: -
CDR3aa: CASSAGTGDGQPQHF
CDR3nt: TGCGCCAGCAGCGCCGGGACAGGGGACGGTCAGCCCCAGCATTTT

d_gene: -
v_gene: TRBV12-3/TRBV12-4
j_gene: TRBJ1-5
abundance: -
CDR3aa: CASSSAGGGNQPQHF
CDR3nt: TGTGCCAGCAGTTCCGCCGGGGGGGGCAATCAGCCCCAGCATTTT

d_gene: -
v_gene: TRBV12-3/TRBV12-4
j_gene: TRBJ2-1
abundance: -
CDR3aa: CASSLRSSYNEQFF
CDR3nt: TGTGCCAGCAGTTTGAGGAGCTCCTACAATGAGCAGTTCTTC

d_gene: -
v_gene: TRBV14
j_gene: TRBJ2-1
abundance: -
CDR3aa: CASSQVLAYNEQFF
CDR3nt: TGTGCCAGCAGCCAAGTACTAGCCTACAATGAGCAGTTCTTC

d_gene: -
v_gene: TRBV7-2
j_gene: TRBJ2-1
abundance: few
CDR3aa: CASSLVGQKSYNEQFF
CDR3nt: TGTGCCAGCAGCTTAGTAGGGCAGAAGTCCTACAATGAGCAGTTCTTC

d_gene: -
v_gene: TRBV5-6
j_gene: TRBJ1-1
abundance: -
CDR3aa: CASSSLQSSGTEAFF
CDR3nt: TGTGCCAGCAGCTCCTTACAGAGCTCGGGCACTGAAGCTTTCTTT

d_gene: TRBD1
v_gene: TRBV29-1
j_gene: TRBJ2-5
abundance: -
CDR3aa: CSTRTGWKETQYF
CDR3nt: TGCAGCACCCGGACAGGTTGGAAAGAGACCCAGTACTTC

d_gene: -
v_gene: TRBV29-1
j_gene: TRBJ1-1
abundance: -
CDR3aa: CSARGNLVAFF
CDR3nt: TGCAGCGCGCGTGGGAACCTTGTTGCTTTCTTT

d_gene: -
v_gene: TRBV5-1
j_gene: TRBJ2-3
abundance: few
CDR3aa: CASSFDYPTPDTQYF
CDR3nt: TGCGCCAGCAGCTTCGACTACCCTACGCCCGATACGCAGTATTTT

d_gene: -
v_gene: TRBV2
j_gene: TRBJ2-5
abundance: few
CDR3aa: CASSLSPVTLQTQYF
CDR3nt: TGTGCCAGCAGCCTCTCCCCGGTGACTCTTCAGACCCAGTACTTC

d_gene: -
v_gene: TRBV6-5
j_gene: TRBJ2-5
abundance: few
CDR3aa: CASSYSTLGDWGTQYF
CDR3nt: TGTGCCAGCAGTTACTCGACTCTAGGGGATTGGGGGACCCAGTACTTC

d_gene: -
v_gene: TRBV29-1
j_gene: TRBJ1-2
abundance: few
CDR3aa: CSVEGTLDGYTF
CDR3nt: TGCAGCGTCGAGGGGACCTTGGATGGCTACACCTTC

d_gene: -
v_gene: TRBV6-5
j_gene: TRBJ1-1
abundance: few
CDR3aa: CASKGSDTEAFF
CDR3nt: TGTGCCAGCAAAGGGTCGGACACTGAAGCTTTCTTT

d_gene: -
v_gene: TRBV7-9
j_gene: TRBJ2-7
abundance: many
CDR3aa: CASSLASHEQYF
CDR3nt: TGTGCCAGCAGCTTAGCTTCCCACGAGCAGTACTTC

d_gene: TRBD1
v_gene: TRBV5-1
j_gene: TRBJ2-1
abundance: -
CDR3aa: CASRSDRGHNEQFF
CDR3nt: TGCGCCAGCAGGTCGGACAGGGGACACAATGAGCAGTTCTTC

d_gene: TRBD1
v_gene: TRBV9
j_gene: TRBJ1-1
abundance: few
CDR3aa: CASSTPRGQGTSLNTEAFF
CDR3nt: TGTGCCAGCAGCACCCCCCGGGGACAGGGGACCTCCCTAAACACTGAAGCTTTCTTT

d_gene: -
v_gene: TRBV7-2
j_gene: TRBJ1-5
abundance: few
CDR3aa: CASSFLSQPQHF
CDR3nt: TGTGCCAGCAGCTTCCTAAGTCAGCCCCAGCATTTT

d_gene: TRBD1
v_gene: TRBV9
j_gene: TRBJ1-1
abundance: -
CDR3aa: CASSVRDRGISEAFF
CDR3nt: TGTGCCAGCAGCGTACGGGACAGGGGAATATCTGAAGCTTTCTTT

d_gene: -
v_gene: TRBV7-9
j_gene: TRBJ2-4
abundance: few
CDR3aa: CASSLAAWNIQYF
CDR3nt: TGTGCCAGCAGCTTAGCGGCCTGGAACATTCAGTACTTC

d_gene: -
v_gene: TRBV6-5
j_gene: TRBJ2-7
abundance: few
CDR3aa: CASSYHSLEGGDYEQYF
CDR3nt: TGTGCCAGCAGTTACCACTCCTTAGAGGGGGGAGACTACGAGCAGTACTTC

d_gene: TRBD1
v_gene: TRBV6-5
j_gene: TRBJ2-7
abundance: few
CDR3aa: CASNDRQGRYEQYF
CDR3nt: TGTGCCAGCAACGACCGACAGGGGAGGTACGAGCAGTACTTC

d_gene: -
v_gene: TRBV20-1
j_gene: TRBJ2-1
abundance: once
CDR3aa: CSARAGRGLHEQFF
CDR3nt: TGCAGTGCTAGGGCGGGGAGGGGGCTGCATGAGCAGTTCTTC

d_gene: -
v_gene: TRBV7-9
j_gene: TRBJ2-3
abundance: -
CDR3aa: CASSFFAAPLTDTQYF
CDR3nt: TGTGCCAGCAGCTTCTTTGCGGCCCCACTCACAGATACGCAGTATTTT